This TCR beta chain was found in a study of blood T cell repertoires in COVID-19. Turning to the study itself: The United States, Italy and Spain provided the acute and convalescent COVID-19 samples. In each case, the material was cDNA or gDNA derived from T cells, B-cell-depleted T cells, or PBMCs.

Methods used by the authors: Using reference gene primer amplification, nucleated cell counts were estimated. Clones were read by immunoSEQ multiplex PCR, and TCRdb kept only the in-frame ones, dropping some. The V and J calls and clone size are taken from that table; D and trimming were inferred from the DNA. The sample lists 200,000 to 250,000 clones; more than 70% were seen once. The V gene end was trimmed by 3 bases and the J gene end by 0 bases; junction bases not matched to a gene: 3. Germline CDR1 SGHRS, CDR2 YFSETQ. This CDR3 region has 15 residues. The sample consisted of peripheral blood. The sequence was collected from a woman aged 55-69 years with acute or convalescent COVID-19. The V and J genes are TRBV5-1 and TRBJ1-1; TRBD1 aligns across 9 bases. CDR3 sequence reads: CASSYTGGMNTEAFF. The CDR3 DNA sequence: TGCGCCAGCAGCTATACAGGGGGCATGAACACTGAAGCTTTCTTT. Full variable domain (missing parts from reference TRBV5-1 and TRBJ1-1): KAGVTQTPRYLIKTRGQQVTLSCSPISGHRSVSWYQQTPGQGLQFLFEYFSETQRNKGNFPGRFSGRQFSNSRSEMNVSTLELGDSALYLCASSYTGGMNTEAFFGQGTRLTVV.